The next 26 T cell receptor beta chains were all read from a single sample in a study of cytomegalovirus exposure and HLA in healthy donors. The assay was immunoSEQ multiplex PCR, and TCRdb's table has in-frame clones only and misses some. The repertoire holds hundreds of thousands of clones, with 85% to 90% as singletons. Sequencing was performed on PBMCs. These receptors all stem from a woman younger than 30 in good health and CMV-seronegative.

This sequence joins TRBV6-1 and TRBJ1-2; the match to TRBD1 covers 7 bases. Germline V gene sequence: CDR1 MNHNS, CDR2 SASEGT. The CDR3 length is 13 residues. The trim removed 2 bases at V and 8 bases at J, leaving 5 bases unmatched. The CDR3 spells CASSETGAGGYTF. CDR3 bases: TGTGCCAGCAGTGAAACAGGGGCCGGGGGCTACACCTTC.

The chain carries TRBV15 and TRBJ2-5; no definite D call. V shed 1 base and J shed 5 bases, with 5 bases lying between them. Per germline, CDR1 LNHNV and CDR2 YYDKDF (reference sequence). The CDR3 consists of 12 residues. CDR3 DNA sequence: TGTGCCACCAGCAGAGCGGAGGAGACCCAGTACTTC. The encoded protein is CATSRAEETQYF.

This chain joins TRBV27 and TRBJ2-7, with D possibly TRBD1 on 5 matching bases. V was pared by 5 bases and J by 0 bases, with 20 bases between. Germline values: CDR1 MNHEY, CDR2 SMNVEV (reference sequence). CDR3 size: 17 residues. The chain's CDR3 is CASSQMPGFSGSYEQYF. In DNA, the CDR3 is TGTGCCAGCAGTCAAATGCCAGGGTTTTCGGGCTCCTACGAGCAGTACTTC.

The rearrangement links TRBV6-5 to TRBJ2-7, with D possibly being TRBD1 (5 bases). The CDR3 has 13 residues. Trimming took off 6 bases at V and 6 bases at J, with 15 bases between the two ends. The germline CDR1 and CDR2 sequences are MNHEY and SVGAGI. The CDR3 DNA is TGTGCCAGCAGCCCCCAGGGCTGGGGCGAGCAGTACTTC. It specifies CASSPQGWGEQYF.

The V call is TRBV7-3, the J call TRBJ2-1; possibly TRBD2 for D (5 bases). Per the germline V gene, CDR1 is SGHTA and CDR2 is FQGTGA. With 6 bases removed from V and 0 bases from J, the gap between germline ends came to 12 bases. The CDR3 extends over 15 amino acids. This CDR3 reads CASSTLRGSYNEQFF. CDR3 sequence (DNA): TGTGCCAGCAGTACACTACGGGGCTCCTACAATGAGCAGTTCTTC. Filled out from reference TRBV7-3 and TRBJ2-1, the complete variable domain reads GAGVSQTPSNKVTEKGKYVELRCDPISGHTALYWYRQSLGQGPEFLIYFQGTGAADDSGLPNDRFFAVRPEGSVSTLKIQRTERGDSAVYLCASSTLRGSYNEQFFGPGTRLTVL.

The chain uses TRBV30 and TRBJ1-1, with D tentatively TRBD1 (6 bases). The CDR3 sequence is 13 residues long. Trimming took 0 bases from V and 13 from J, leaving 18 bases between them. CDR1 is GTSNPN, CDR2 SVGIG, per germline (reference sequence). The CDR3, as DNA: TGTGCCTGGAGTGTAGGGGGTCTGGCAGGTCTTTTCTTT. Protein sequence: CAWSVGGLAGLFF.

The chain recombines TRBV6-1 with TRBJ1-2; 10 bases agree with TRBD1. Losses at the gene ends were 8 bases for V and 4 bases for J; bases not matched to a gene: 7. Germline assignment: CDR1 MNHNS and CDR2 SASEGT. The CDR3 length is 14 residues. The CDR3 here is CASDRGRTSYGYTF. The CDR3 nucleotides read TGTGCCAGCGACAGGGGGCGCACAAGCTATGGCTACACCTTC.

This chain connects TRBV5-1 to TRBJ2-3; 11 bases line up with TRBD2. The CDR3 totals 16 residues. The J segment lost 6 bases and the V segment lost 3 bases, leaving 9 bases of the junction unmatched. CDR1 and CDR2 (germline): SGHRS, YFSETQ. The CDR3 loop reads CASSSTRLAGTDTQYF. CDR3 nucleotides: TGCGCCAGCAGCTCGACCCGACTAGCGGGAACGGATACGCAGTATTTT.

This clone was observed once. V gene TRBV28 combines with J gene TRBJ1-2, with D perhaps TRBD1 (5 bases). CDR1 is MDHEN and CDR2 is SYDVKM in the germline V gene. The germline V and J ends were trimmed by 5 bases and 7 bases, with 17 bases remaining between them. This CDR3 region has 14 residues. The CDR3 DNA sequence: TGTGCCAGCAGTATCCCGGGGGAACCCTCTGGCTACACCTTC. It translates to CASSIPGEPSGYTF.

The DNA for the CDR3 is TGCGCCAGCAGCTTGCGGGACTCCCTGGAAGGGACCCAGTACTTC. Translation: CASSLRDSLEGTQYF. This chain joins TRBV5-1 and TRBJ2-5; D is perhaps TRBD2 (6 bases). This CDR3 has 15 residues. Trimming pared 1 base from V and 7 bases from J, leaving 17 bases between. Germline CDR1 is SGHRS and CDR2 is YFSETQ.

DNA for the CDR3: TGTGCCAGCAGGAAGACAGGGAGAGAAAACTATGGCTACACCTTC. It yields the protein CASRKTGRENYGYTF. This chain joins TRBV28 and TRBJ1-2; 7 bases agree with TRBD1. V gave up 6 bases and J gave up 2 bases; unmatched junction bases: 9. CDR1 and CDR2 (germline): MDHEN, SYDVKM. This CDR3 has 15 amino acids.

The V gene is TRBV27, the J gene TRBJ2-2; 7 bases agree with TRBD1. The germline V gene has CDR1 MNHEY and CDR2 SMNVEV (reference sequence). V shed 3 bases, J shed 0 bases, and the junction held 13 bases outside the gene matches. CDR3 length equals 19 residues. CDR3 residues: CASSFYVVVGTANTGELFF. The CDR3 region has the DNA TGTGCCAGCAGTTTTTACGTCGTTGTCGGGACAGCGAACACCGGGGAGCTGTTTTTT.

V gene TRBV7-6 combines with J gene TRBJ2-7, with 12 bases lining up with TRBD2. This CDR3 region has 17 residues. Trimming removed 1 base from V and 6 bases from J; junction bases left unmatched: 10. CDR1 and CDR2 from the germline V gene are SGHVS and FNYEAQ. The DNA for the CDR3 is TGTGCCAGCAGCTTAGTAGCTAGCGGGAGGGCTGTTTCCGAGCAGTACTTC. Amino acid sequence: CASSLVASGRAVSEQYF.

The chain carries TRBV5-1 and TRBJ1-5; D is undetermined. The V end was cut by 0 bases, the J end by 4 bases, with 14 bases between. This CDR3 contains 16 residues. Germline V gene data show CDR1 as SGHRS and CDR2 as YFSETQ. The CDR3 DNA sequence: TGCGCCAGCAGCTTGGGTCCGGCCAGGACTAATCAGCCCCAGCATTTT. Translation: CASSLGPARTNQPQHF.

The genes are TRBV5-1 and TRBJ2-5; 7 nucleotides match TRBD1. Trimming at V came to 2 bases and at J to 5 bases, leaving 6 bases not matched to a gene. Germline V gene sequence: CDR1 SGHRS, CDR2 YFSETQ. This CDR3 has 14 amino acids. CDR3 residues: CASSLGKGAETQYF. In DNA, the CDR3 is TGCGCCAGCAGCTTAGGAAAGGGGGCGGAGACCCAGTACTTC.

This clone has only one observation. This chain links TRBV28 with TRBJ2-7; the match to TRBD2 covers 10 bases. V lost 6 bases to trimming and J lost 1 base; unmatched junction nucleotides: 6. The CDR3 has 15 amino acids. Germline CDR1 and CDR2: MDHEN and SYDVKM. DNA of the CDR3: TGTGCCAGCAGATTAGCGGGAGGAGATTCCTACGAGCAGTACTTC. Translation gives CASRLAGGDSYEQYF.

The chain combines TRBV11-2 with TRBJ2-7; a possible D gene is TRBD2 (5 bases). Germline V gene data show CDR1 as SGHAT and CDR2 as FQNNGV. Deletions cut 5 bases from V and 3 bases from J, with 11 bases between. This CDR3 region has 13 residues. The CDR3 protein is CASSSGLNYEQYF. The CDR3 DNA reads TGTGCCAGCAGCAGCGGACTGAACTACGAGCAGTACTTC.

V and J are TRBV2 and TRBJ1-3; D ambiguous. V lost 1 base, J lost 0 bases, and 10 bases lay in between. CDR3 length: 16 residues. Germline CDR1 reads SNHLY; CDR2 reads FYNNEI. The CDR3 DNA sequence: TGTGCCAGCAGTGAAGTCTCAACAGACTCTGGAAACACCATATATTTT. The encoded protein is CASSEVSTDSGNTIYF.

The chain couples TRBV2 to TRBJ2-7; D is possibly TRBD2 (5 bases). The germline gives CDR1 SNHLY, CDR2 FYNNEI. The CDR3 consists of 15 residues. V lost 1 base to trimming and J lost 0 bases, with 10 bases between them. The CDR3 loop is CASSEGRTNSYEQYF. The CDR3 coding sequence is TGTGCCAGCAGTGAAGGGAGGACGAACTCCTACGAGCAGTACTTC. The complete variable domain, with remaining parts taken from reference TRBV2 and TRBJ2-7, reads EPEVTQTPSHQVTQMGQEVILRCVPISNHLYFYWYRQILGQKVEFLVSFYNNEISEKSEIFDDQFSVERPDGSNFTLKIRSTKLEDSAMYFCASSEGRTNSYEQYFGPGTRLTVT.

The chain recombines TRBV27 with TRBJ2-3, with 7 nucleotides matching TRBD1. Trimming took 6 bases from V and 5 from J; bases not matched to a gene: 8. Germline-derived CDR1 and CDR2 are MNHEY and SMNVEV (reference sequence). This CDR3 is built from 14 residues. CDR3: CASSADRVVDTQYF. CDR3 DNA: TGTGCCAGCAGCGCCGACAGGGTTGTAGATACGCAGTATTTT.

The J gene is TRBJ2-3, the V gene TRBV25-1; the match to TRBD2 covers 10 bases. The length of the CDR3 is 16 residues. Germline values: CDR1 MGHDK, CDR2 SYGVNS. With V trimmed by 6 bases and J by 4 bases, 10 bases remained unmatched. CDR3 region: CASSKTSGSNADTQYF. In DNA form, the CDR3 reads TGTGCCAGCAGCAAGACTAGCGGGTCGAACGCAGATACGCAGTATTTT. Using reference TRBV25-1 and TRBJ2-3 for the parts outside the CDR3, the full variable domain is EADIYQTPRYLVIGTGKKITLECSQTMGHDKMYWYQQDPGMELHLIHYSYGVNSTEKGDLSSESTVSRIRTEHFPLTLESARPSHTSQYLCASSKTSGSNADTQYFGPGTRLTVL.

The J gene is TRBJ1-1, the V gene TRBV6-1; TRBD1 matches at 9 bases. Germline assignment: CDR1 MNHNS and CDR2 SASEGT. The CDR3 sequence is 16 residues long. The ends lost 4 bases at V and 5 bases at J; junction bases unmatched: 11. The CDR3 sequence is CASSANLGTGTTEAFF. The DNA of the CDR3 is TGTGCCAGCAGTGCAAACCTCGGGACAGGGACAACTGAAGCTTTCTTT.

For the CDR3, the DNA is TGCGCCAGCAGCCAAGCTATTCTCGGCTCCTACAATGAGCAGTTCTTC. Translation gives CASSQAILGSYNEQFF. The chain combines TRBV4-3 with TRBJ2-1; D is undetermined. CDR1 is LGHNA and CDR2 is YSLEER in the germline V gene. With 1 base removed from V and 0 bases from J, the gap between germline ends came to 10 bases. The CDR3 covers 16 residues.

The V and J genes are TRBV2 and TRBJ2-1; 7 bases match TRBD2. This CDR3 comprises 13 residues. With 7 bases clipped from V and 4 bases from J, the junction kept 4 bases outside the gene matches. Germline V CDR1 and CDR2: SNHLY, FYNNEI. The CDR3 coding sequence is TGTGCCAGCAAAGCGGGAACTTACAATGAGCAGTTCTTC. Amino acid sequence: CASKAGTYNEQFF.

This rearrangement joins TRBV9 to TRBJ2-2; 9 bases fit TRBD1. The CDR3 runs 15 residues. Trimming took 0 bases from V and 5 from J; bases not matched to a gene: 2. The germline gives CDR1 SGDLS, CDR2 YYNGEE. This chain's CDR3 is CASSVGGTGTGELFF. In DNA, the CDR3 is TGTGCCAGCAGCGTAGGAGGGACAGGGACCGGGGAGCTGTTTTTT. Based on the CDR3 plus reference TRBV9 and TRBJ2-2, the full variable domain is DSGVTQTPKHLITATGQRVTLRCSPRSGDLSVYWYQQSLDQGLQFLIQYYNGEERAKGNILERFSAQQFPDLHSELNLSSLELGDSALYFCASSVGGTGTGELFFGEGSRLTVL.

The chain links TRBV29-1 to TRBJ2-3; D not certain. The germline V and J ends were trimmed by 3 bases and 2 bases, with 9 bases remaining between them. The germline CDR1 and CDR2 sequences are SQVTM and ANQGSEA. The CDR3 is 13 residues long. The CDR3 loop is CSVEGQLTDTQYF. Written as DNA, the CDR3 is TGCAGCGTTGAGGGCCAGCTCACAGATACGCAGTATTTT.